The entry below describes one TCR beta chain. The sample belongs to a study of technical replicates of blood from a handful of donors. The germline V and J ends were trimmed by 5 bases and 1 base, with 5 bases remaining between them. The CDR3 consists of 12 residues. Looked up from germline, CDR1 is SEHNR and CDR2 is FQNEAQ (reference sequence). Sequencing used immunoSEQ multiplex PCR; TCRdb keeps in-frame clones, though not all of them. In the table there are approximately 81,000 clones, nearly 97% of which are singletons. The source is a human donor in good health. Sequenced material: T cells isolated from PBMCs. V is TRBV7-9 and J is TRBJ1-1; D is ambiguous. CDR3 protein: CASSPRNTEAFF. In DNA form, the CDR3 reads TGTGCCAGCAGCCCGAGGAACACTGAAGCTTTCTTT.